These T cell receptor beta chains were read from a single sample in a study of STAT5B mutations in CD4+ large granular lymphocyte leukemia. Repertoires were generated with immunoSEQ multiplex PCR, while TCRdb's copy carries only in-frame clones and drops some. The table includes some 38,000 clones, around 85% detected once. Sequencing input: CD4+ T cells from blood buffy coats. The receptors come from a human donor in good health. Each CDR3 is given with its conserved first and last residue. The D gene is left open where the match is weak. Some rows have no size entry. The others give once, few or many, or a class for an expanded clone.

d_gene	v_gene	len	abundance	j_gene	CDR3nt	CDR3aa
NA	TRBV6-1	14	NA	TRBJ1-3	TGTGCCAGCAGTGTGAGGGGCGGCCGAAACACCATATATTTT	CASSVRGGRNTIYF
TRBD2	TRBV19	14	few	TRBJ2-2	TGTGCCAGTAACCCTAGCGGGAACACCGGGGAGCTGTTTTTT	CASNPSGNTGELFF
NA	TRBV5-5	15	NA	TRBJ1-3	TGTGCCAGCAGTACAAACAGGGCAGAAGGAAACACCATATATTTT	CASSTNRAEGNTIYF
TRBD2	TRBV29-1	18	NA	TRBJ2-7	TGCAGCGTGAAACTTCCGGGACTAGCGGGAGGGCGGCCCTACGAGCAGTACTTC	CSVKLPGLAGGRPYEQYF
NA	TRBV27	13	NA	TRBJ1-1	TGTGCCAGCAGCTATCAGGGAGACACTGAAGCTTTCTTT	CASSYQGDTEAFF
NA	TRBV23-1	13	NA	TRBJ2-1	TGCGCCAGCAGTCCTTACTCCTACAATGAGCAGTTCTTC	CASSPYSYNEQFF
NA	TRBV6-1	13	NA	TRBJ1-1	TGTGCGACAGCCAGAGGGGGGAGCACTGAAGCTTTCTTT	CATARGGSTEAFF
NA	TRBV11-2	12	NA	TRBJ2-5	TGTGCCAGCAGCTCGGACCAGGAGACCCAGTACTTC	CASSSDQETQYF
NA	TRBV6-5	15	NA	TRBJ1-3	TGTGCCAGCAGGATCCAACAGGGAAGTGGAAACACCATATATTTT	CASRIQQGSGNTIYF
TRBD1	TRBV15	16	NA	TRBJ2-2	TGTGCCACCAGCAGAGCCGGGACAGGAAGCACCGGGGAGCTGTTTTTT	CATSRAGTGSTGELFF